A single sample is the source of the 29 T cell receptor beta chains below, sequenced in a study of blood T cell repertoires in COVID-19. The table came from immunoSEQ multiplex PCR; TCRdb's copy has only in-frame clones and leaves some out. The profile covers about 190,000 clones, with roughly 84% appearing a single time and about 3.5% taken by the ten largest. Sequencing was done on a sample of PBMCs or T cells enriched from blood (not recorded which). These receptors were obtained from a woman in her thirties who had recovered from COVID-19.

The chain employs TRBV19 and TRBJ2-1; D gene uncertain. CDR3 length: 15 amino acids. The germline V gene has CDR1 LNHDA and CDR2 SQIVND (reference sequence). Trimming took 10 bases from V and 0 from J, leaving 16 bases between them. Written as DNA, the CDR3 is TGTGCCATAGGAGAGCCCACGGGCTCCTACAATGAGCAGTTCTTC. It codes for CAIGEPTGSYNEQFF.

The chain has TRBV19 and TRBJ1-2; weak D call: TRBD1 (6 bases). The ends were cut back, 4 bases at V and 2 bases at J, with 11 bases in the middle. This CDR3 comprises 14 residues. Germline assignment: CDR1 LNHDA and CDR2 SQIVND (reference sequence). The CDR3 region is CASSTRGGNYGYTF. Written as DNA, the CDR3 is TGTGCCAGTAGTACAAGGGGGGGGAACTATGGCTACACCTTC.

V and J are TRBV5-6 and TRBJ2-5, with 14 bases aligning to TRBD2. Germline CDR1 is SGHDT and CDR2 is YYEEEE. The CDR3 consists of 16 residues. The trim removed 3 bases at V and 7 bases at J, leaving 8 bases unmatched. The CDR3 reads CASSSPGLAGVVTQYF. Here the CDR3 DNA reads TGTGCCAGCAGCTCGCCGGGACTAGCGGGGGTTGTGACCCAGTACTTC.

The chain joins TRBV9 to TRBJ2-3; TRBD2 matches at 14 bases. J gave up 5 bases and V 4 bases, and 12 bases lay outside the gene matches. CDR1 is SGDLS, CDR2 YYNGEE, per germline. This CDR3 comprises 18 residues. The CDR3 nucleotides are TGTGCCAGCAGCACCCGACTAGCGGGAGGGCCGGGTTTAGATACGCAGTATTTT. Translating gives CASSTRLAGGPGLDTQYF.

This sequence joins TRBV30 and TRBJ2-1; possibly TRBD2 for D (6 bases). Per germline, CDR1 GTSNPN and CDR2 SVGIG (reference sequence). The CDR3 has 13 residues. Trimming cost V 1 base and J 9 bases, with 13 bases left between them. DNA for the CDR3: TGTGCCTGGAGTGGGGGAATCGGGGGTGAGCAGTTCTTC. It encodes CAWSGGIGGEQFF.

The chain joins TRBV19 to TRBJ1-1; D remains ambiguous. The germline CDR1 and CDR2 sequences are LNHDA and SQIVND (reference sequence). V was shortened by 6 bases and J by 4 bases, with 9 bases between the two germline ends. The CDR3 contains 12 residues. The DNA of the CDR3 is TGTGCCAGTAGCCAAGTAGTCACTGAAGCTTTCTTT. This sequence encodes CASSQVVTEAFF.

The J gene is TRBJ1-1, the V gene TRBV10-2; a weak D match, TRBD1 (6 bases). CDR3 size: 13 residues. V was pared by 8 bases and J by 2 bases, with 12 bases between. In germline, CDR1 is WSHSY, CDR2 SAAADI. The CDR3 region is CASATGANTEAFF. The CDR3 DNA sequence: TGCGCCAGCGCGACAGGCGCCAACACTGAAGCTTTCTTT.

The chain is built from TRBV19 and TRBJ1-5, with D hard to call. The CDR3 has 17 residues. Between the trimmed V and J ends, which lost 7 bases and 1 base, there was a span of 20 bases. In germline, CDR1 is LNHDA, CDR2 SQIVND (reference sequence). This CDR3 is CASTLRREIESNQPQHF. The CDR3 DNA reads TGTGCCAGTACCCTACGGCGGGAAATTGAGAGCAATCAGCCCCAGCATTTT.

V is TRBV7-9 and J is TRBJ2-7, with TRBD1 matching 7 bases. CDR1 and CDR2 from the germline V gene are SEHNR and FQNEAQ (reference sequence). J lost 4 bases, V lost 5 bases, and 5 bases had no gene match. The CDR3 is made up of 13 amino acids. CDR3 loop: CASSTQTGYEQYF. CDR3 bases: TGTGCCAGCAGCACCCAGACAGGGTACGAGCAGTACTTC.

This clone appeared once. The chain has TRBV27 and TRBJ2-7, with TRBD1 matching 7 bases. The CDR3 loop spans 16 amino acids. CDR1 is MNHEY, CDR2 SMNVEV, per germline (reference sequence). Trimming at V came to 2 bases and at J to 2 bases, leaving 9 bases not matched to a gene. CDR3 sequence (DNA): TGTGCCAGCAGTTTAACCCGACAGGGCTCCACCTACGAGCAGTACTTC. Amino acids: CASSLTRQGSTYEQYF.

This clone was seen a handful of times. The chain recombines TRBV24-1 with TRBJ2-1, with a tentative D call TRBD1 (5 bases). Germline assignment: CDR1 KGHDR and CDR2 SFDVKD. The CDR3 has 16 residues. Trimming removed 0 bases from V and 5 bases from J, with 13 bases in between. The CDR3 DNA reads as TGTGCCACCAGTGATTTGTCAGGGTCCCTCCACAATGAGCAGTTCTTC. Translated: CATSDLSGSLHNEQFF.

The chain joins TRBV2 to TRBJ1-4, with D possibly TRBD1 on 5 matching bases. Trimming left V 7 bases short and J 6 bases short, with 15 bases between. The germline V gene encodes CDR1 SNHLY and CDR2 FYNNEI. The CDR3 length is 14 residues. This CDR3 is CASTLQGGDEKLFF. The CDR3 bases are TGTGCCAGCACGCTTCAGGGTGGGGATGAAAAACTGTTTTTT.

The CDR3 loop reads CASSESERHGYTF. CDR3 DNA sequence: TGCGCCAGCAGTGAGTCCGAGAGGCATGGCTACACCTTC. The V gene is TRBV10-1, the J gene TRBJ1-2; no definite D call. Looked up from germline, CDR1 is WNHNN and CDR2 is SYGVQD (reference sequence). Trimming cost V 0 bases and J 6 bases, with 8 bases left between them. This CDR3 has 13 residues.

The chain links TRBV20-1 to TRBJ2-5, with D possibly matching TRBD2 (7 bases). V gave up 5 bases and J gave up 7 bases, with 11 bases separating them. Germline V CDR1 and CDR2: DFQATT, SNEGSKA (reference sequence). This CDR3 comprises 11 residues. The CDR3 DNA sequence: TGCAGTGCTCCTAGGGGGGGGACCCAGTACTTC. Translated: CSAPRGGTQYF.

The chain uses TRBV7-6 and TRBJ2-3; 12 bases line up with TRBD2. Germline loops: CDR1 SGHVS, CDR2 FNYEAQ. Trimming cost V 3 bases and J 1 base; bases outside gene matches: 2. The CDR3 has 16 residues. The DNA for the CDR3 is TGTGCCAGCAGCTTTCGACTAGCGGGGGGCACAGATACGCAGTATTTT. Its translation is CASSFRLAGGTDTQYF.

The J gene is TRBJ1-5, the V gene TRBV25-1, with a tentative D call TRBD1 (6 bases). Trimming left V 8 bases short and J 6 bases short, with 17 bases between. The CDR3 contains 14 residues. Germline values: CDR1 MGHDK, CDR2 SYGVNS. For the CDR3, the DNA is TGTGCCAGCTCAAGGGGGGGGGCCGTTCAGCCCCAGCATTTT. It yields the protein CASSRGGAVQPQHF. Variable domain in full (rest from reference TRBV25-1 and TRBJ1-5): EADIYQTPRYLVIGTGKKITLECSQTMGHDKMYWYQQDPGMELHLIHYSYGVNSTEKGDLSSESTVSRIRTEHFPLTLESARPSHTSQYLCASSRGGAVQPQHFGDGTRLSIL.

The gene calls are TRBV30 and TRBJ1-5; 9 bases match TRBD1. The J segment lost 4 bases and the V segment lost 0 bases, leaving 1 base of the junction unmatched. Germline V CDR1 and CDR2: GTSNPN, SVGIG (reference sequence). CDR3 size: 14 residues. The CDR3 DNA reads TGTGCCTGGAGTGTTGGGACAGGGAATCAGCCCCAGCATTTT. Its protein is CAWSVGTGNQPQHF.

The chain is built from TRBV6-1 and TRBJ2-3, with 10 bases that match TRBD2. V was pared by 2 bases and J by 4 bases, with 0 bases of the junction left unmatched. The CDR3 is 14 amino acids. Per the germline V gene, CDR1 is MNHNS and CDR2 is SASEGT. Written as DNA, the CDR3 is TGTGCCAGCAGTGAACTAGCGGGAGCAGATACGCAGTATTTT. It yields the protein CASSELAGADTQYF.

This clone appeared once. The gene calls are TRBV9 and TRBJ2-4; D perhaps matches TRBD2 (5 bases). The V end lost 0 bases, the J end lost 0 bases, and 7 bases lay between the germline ends. Germline CDR1 and CDR2: SGDLS and YYNGEE. The CDR3 has 15 residues. Written as DNA, the CDR3 is TGTGCCAGCAGCGTAGAGGGAGAAGCCAAAAACATTCAGTACTTC. Its translation: CASSVEGEAKNIQYF.

The V call is TRBV7-8, the J call TRBJ2-7; 14 bases are a match to TRBD2. The CDR3 is 19 residues long. Per germline, CDR1 SGHVS and CDR2 FQNEAQ. V lost 0 bases and J lost 1; bases outside the gene matches: 8. The CDR3 spells CASSLALGLAGETSYEQYV. The CDR3, as DNA: TGTGCCAGCAGCTTAGCACTGGGACTAGCGGGGGAGACATCCTACGAGCAGTACGTC.

The CDR3 DNA reads as TGTGCCAGCCGCAAGACAGGGGTGAACACCATATATTTT. Protein product: CASRKTGVNTIYF. The genes are TRBV27 and TRBJ1-3; 8 bases agree with TRBD1. V lost 8 bases, J lost 7 bases, and 7 bases stayed unmatched. This CDR3 comprises 13 residues. Germline values: CDR1 MNHEY, CDR2 SMNVEV (reference sequence).

Only a few counts were recorded for this clone. J is TRBJ1-6 and V is TRBV30; D possibly corresponds to TRBD1 (5 bases). This CDR3 spans 15 amino acids. Germline V CDR1 and CDR2: GTSNPN, SVGIG (reference sequence). V gave up 0 bases and J gave up 8 bases, with 14 bases separating them. The CDR3 here is CAWSVLTAGHSPLHF. For the CDR3, the DNA is TGTGCCTGGAGTGTACTAACCGCGGGGCATTCACCCCTCCACTTT.

V and J are TRBV25-1 and TRBJ1-1; TRBD1 might be the D (5 bases). The CDR3 consists of 14 residues. Trimming shortened V by 6 bases and J by 5 bases, and 16 bases separated the two germline ends. Germline V gives CDR1 MGHDK, CDR2 SYGVNS. CDR3 sequence reads: CASRPPGGHTEAFF. The CDR3 DNA follows: TGTGCCAGCAGGCCCCCCGGGGGTCATACTGAAGCTTTCTTT.

The chain links TRBV7-2 to TRBJ2-1, with 12 bases matching TRBD2. The CDR3 length is 15 residues. V trimming: 2 bases; J trimming: 8 bases; junction bases outside the gene matches: 4. CDR1 SGHTA and CDR2 FQGNSA come from the germline V gene. CDR3 bases: TGTGCCAGCAGCTTACTAGCGGGGGGGATTTATGAGCAGTTCTTC. Protein: CASSLLAGGIYEQFF.

This chain uses TRBV5-1 with TRBJ2-1, with 10 bases that match TRBD1. This CDR3 spans 15 amino acids. The trim removed 4 bases at V and 5 bases at J, leaving 6 bases unmatched. Germline CDR1 is SGHRS and CDR2 is YFSETQ. This CDR3 is CASSPGQGDHNEQFF. CDR3 sequence (DNA): TGCGCCAGCAGCCCCGGACAGGGGGATCACAATGAGCAGTTCTTC.

The chain couples TRBV28 to TRBJ2-7; 9 bases map to TRBD1. This CDR3 spans 14 amino acids. Germline CDR1 reads MDHEN; CDR2 reads SYDVKM. J was trimmed by 1 base and V by 5 bases; bases with no gene match: 3. CDR3 sequence (DNA): TGTGCCAGCAGTCACGACAGGGGGTCCTACGAGCAGTACTTC. This translates into CASSHDRGSYEQYF.

This sequence joins TRBV19 and TRBJ1-1; perhaps TRBD1 as D (6 bases). The CDR3 sequence is 13 residues long. Trimming stripped 8 bases from V and 5 bases from J, with 15 bases between. The germline V gene has CDR1 LNHDA and CDR2 SQIVND (reference sequence). CDR3 amino acids: CASGSRGGTEAFF. CDR3 bases: TGTGCCAGTGGATCGAGAGGGGGTACTGAAGCTTTCTTT.

The V call is TRBV5-1, the J call TRBJ1-2, with a weak D call TRBD1 (5 bases). Germline V gives CDR1 SGHRS, CDR2 YFSETQ. Between the trimmed V and J ends, which lost 1 base and 5 bases, there was a span of 12 bases. The CDR3 spans 14 residues. CDR3 protein: CASSLIRGEYGYTF. Here the CDR3 DNA reads TGCGCCAGCAGCTTGATACGGGGGGAGTATGGCTACACCTTC.

V gene TRBV28 combines with J gene TRBJ1-6; D gene ambiguous. This CDR3 comprises 13 residues. V was cut by 2 bases and J by 9 bases, with 8 bases left in between. Per the germline V gene, CDR1 is MDHEN and CDR2 is SYDVKM. The DNA for the CDR3 is TGTGCCAGCAGTTTAGAGTTGGTTTCACCCCTCCACTTT. Amino acids: CASSLELVSPLHF.